These 5 T cell receptor beta chains were sequenced from one sample in a study of glioma-infiltrating T cells after dendritic cell vaccination. Repertoires were generated with immunoSEQ multiplex PCR, while TCRdb's copy carries only in-frame clones and drops some. The sample lists about 94,000 clones, roughly 80% occurring once. Indicated time point: after dendritic cell vaccination, including at tumor progression/relapse. The sequencing used blood, collected after dendritic cell vaccination. These receptor sequences come from a human donor with glioblastoma.

The chain couples TRBV7-2 to TRBJ1-1; tentatively, D is TRBD1 (5 bases). Deletions cut 1 base from V and 5 bases from J, with 14 bases between. This CDR3 contains 15 residues. CDR1 and CDR2 (germline): SGHTA, FQGNSA. Here the CDR3 reads CASSLDSQGGTEAFF. The CDR3 nucleotides are TGTGCCAGCAGCTTAGATAGCCAGGGAGGGACTGAAGCTTTCTTT.

The CDR3 bases are TGTGCCAGCAGCTTAGGGGCGGGGGGCCCCTACGAGCAGTACTTC. Translated, it gives CASSLGAGGPYEQYF. The chain carries TRBV7-8 and TRBJ2-7; 8 bases are shared with TRBD2. V shed 1 base, J shed 2 bases, and the junction held 4 bases outside the gene matches. The germline V gene encodes CDR1 SGHVS and CDR2 FQNEAQ. The CDR3 extends over 15 amino acids.

V is TRBV2 and J is TRBJ2-3; 7 bases line up with TRBD2. V gave up 6 bases and J gave up 2 bases; unmatched junction bases: 8. The CDR3 is made up of 15 amino acids. Germline V gives CDR1 SNHLY, CDR2 FYNNEI. The CDR3 DNA reads TGTGCCAGCAGCTTTACTAGCGCCTACACAGATACGCAGTATTTT. As protein: CASSFTSAYTDTQYF. Looking up the rest from reference TRBV2 and TRBJ2-3 gives the full variable domain: EPEVTQTPSHQVTQMGQEVILRCVPISNHLYFYWYRQILGQKVEFLVSFYNNEISEKSEIFDDQFSVERPDGSNFTLKIRSTKLEDSAMYFCASSFTSAYTDTQYFGPGTRLTVL.

The V call is TRBV5-6, the J call TRBJ2-3; 11 nucleotides match TRBD2. The V gene's germline CDR1 is SGHDT and CDR2 YYEEEE. Trimming took 4 bases from V and 0 from J; bases not matched to a gene: 4. The CDR3 has 16 residues. The CDR3 DNA is TGTGCCAGCAGCCTTCGGACTAGCGGGAGCACAGATACGCAGTATTTT. Its protein is CASSLRTSGSTDTQYF.

The chain links TRBV5-4 to TRBJ2-6; tentatively, D is TRBD2 (5 bases). This CDR3 spans 17 amino acids. The germline CDR1 and CDR2 sequences are SGHNT and YYREEE (reference sequence). V gave up 0 bases and J gave up 0 bases, with 10 bases separating them. In DNA, the CDR3 is TGTGCCAGCAGCTTGGCCGGGGTCTACTCTGGGGCCAACGTCCTGACTTTC. Translation: CASSLAGVYSGANVLTF.